These T cell receptor beta chains were read from a single sample in a study of response to subunit inactivated influenza vaccine. TCRdb re-derived calls from the RT-PCR reads in MiXCR, one entry per CDR3 protein. The sample consists of more than 200,000 distinct CDR3 sequences, more than 10% of them appearing once. The sample was non-naive T cells sorted from PBMCs, taken around two weeks before vaccination. Receptors originate from a man in his forties or fifties who received an inactivated influenza vaccine. CDR3s include the opening cysteine and the closing phenylalanine or tryptophan. The order of the fields is V gene, J gene, D gene, CDR3 length, clone size, CDR3 protein, CDR3 DNA. D genes are given only for firm matches. The size field is filled for only some rows; it gives once, few, many or a size class.

v_call: TRBV28
j_call: TRBJ2-7
d_call: -
cdr3_length: 15
clone_size: few
cdr3_aa: CASSLSAWGEYEQYF
cdr3_nt: TGTGCCAGCAGTTTATCCGCGTGGGGAGAATACGAGCAGTACTTC

v_call: TRBV4-2
j_call: TRBJ2-2
d_call: -
cdr3_length: 15
clone_size: -
cdr3_aa: CASRSGSANTGELFF
cdr3_nt: TGTGCCAGCAGGAGCGGGTCAGCGAACACCGGGGAGCTGTTTTTT

v_call: TRBV28
j_call: TRBJ2-7
d_call: TRBD2
cdr3_length: 15
clone_size: -
cdr3_aa: CASSLGLAGRSEQYF
cdr3_nt: TGTGCCAGCAGTTTAGGTCTAGCGGGACGTTCCGAGCAGTACTTC

v_call: TRBV10-3
j_call: TRBJ1-3
d_call: -
cdr3_length: 15
clone_size: few
cdr3_aa: CAISVGGASGNTIYF
cdr3_nt: TGTGCCATCAGTGTCGGTGGCGCGTCCGGAAACACCATATATTTT

v_call: TRBV6-1
j_call: TRBJ1-5
d_call: -
cdr3_length: 15
clone_size: -
cdr3_aa: CASRKLASDNQPQHF
cdr3_nt: TGTGCCAGCAGAAAACTAGCCTCTGACAATCAGCCCCAGCATTTT

v_call: TRBV29-1
j_call: TRBJ2-5
d_call: -
cdr3_length: 14
clone_size: -
cdr3_aa: CSVDPGRRQETQYF
cdr3_nt: TGCAGCGTTGATCCAGGGCGTAGGCAAGAGACCCAGTACTTC

v_call: TRBV5-5
j_call: TRBJ2-5
d_call: TRBD2
cdr3_length: 16
clone_size: many
cdr3_aa: CASSLLLSGGRETQYF
cdr3_nt: TGTGCCAGCAGCTTGCTACTAAGCGGGGGACGAGAGACCCAGTACTTC

v_call: TRBV20-1
j_call: TRBJ1-5
d_call: TRBD1
cdr3_length: 15
clone_size: few
cdr3_aa: CSASLTGGRNQPQHF
cdr3_nt: TGCAGTGCTAGCCTGACAGGGGGCAGGAATCAGCCCCAGCATTTT

v_call: TRBV4-3
j_call: TRBJ1-2
d_call: TRBD1
cdr3_length: 14
clone_size: few
cdr3_aa: CASSRSDRGDGYTF
cdr3_nt: TGCGCCAGCAGCCGCTCGGACAGGGGCGATGGCTACACCTTC

v_call: TRBV2
j_call: TRBJ2-2
d_call: TRBD2
cdr3_length: 15
clone_size: many
cdr3_aa: CASSARGGLAGELFF
cdr3_nt: TGTGCCAGCAGTGCCCGCGGGGGGTTAGCCGGGGAGCTGTTTTTT

v_call: TRBV9
j_call: TRBJ2-1
d_call: TRBD1
cdr3_length: 17
clone_size: -
cdr3_aa: CASSSPERDRSSNEQFF
cdr3_nt: TGTGCCAGCAGCTCTCCGGAACGGGACAGGTCGTCCAATGAGCAGTTCTTC

v_call: TRBV11-1
j_call: TRBJ2-1
d_call: TRBD2
cdr3_length: 15
clone_size: -
cdr3_aa: CASSASTSAYNEQFF
cdr3_nt: TGTGCCAGCAGCGCCTCGACTAGCGCCTACAATGAGCAGTTCTTC

v_call: TRBV12-3/TRBV12-4
j_call: TRBJ2-2
d_call: -
cdr3_length: 15
clone_size: few
cdr3_aa: CASSLRDGYTGELFF
cdr3_nt: TGTGCCAGCAGTTTGAGGGACGGGTACACCGGGGAGCTGTTTTTT

v_call: TRBV7-8
j_call: TRBJ1-1
d_call: -
cdr3_length: 12
clone_size: few
cdr3_aa: CASLKAGVEAFF
cdr3_nt: TGTGCCAGCCTAAAAGCGGGGGTTGAAGCTTTCTTT

v_call: TRBV28
j_call: TRBJ2-2
d_call: -
cdr3_length: 15
clone_size: -
cdr3_aa: CASSPIAGNTGELFF
cdr3_nt: TGTGCCAGCAGCCCCATAGCAGGGAACACCGGGGAGCTGTTTTTT

v_call: TRBV28
j_call: TRBJ2-2
d_call: -
cdr3_length: 17
clone_size: many
cdr3_aa: CASRLGERQVRTGELFF
cdr3_nt: TGTGCCAGCAGACTAGGGGAGAGACAGGTCCGCACCGGGGAGCTGTTTTTT

v_call: TRBV11-2
j_call: TRBJ2-5
d_call: TRBD2
cdr3_length: 16
clone_size: -
cdr3_aa: CASSASSGGRWETQYF
cdr3_nt: TGTGCCAGCAGCGCATCCAGCGGGGGACGTTGGGAGACCCAGTACTTC

v_call: TRBV20-1
j_call: TRBJ2-1
d_call: -
cdr3_length: 15
clone_size: few
cdr3_aa: CSASGRLASYNEQFF
cdr3_nt: TGCAGTGCTAGCGGTCGGCTAGCGTCCTACAATGAGCAGTTCTTC

v_call: TRBV3-1
j_call: TRBJ2-7
d_call: -
cdr3_length: 14
clone_size: -
cdr3_aa: CASSPWTGAYEQHF
cdr3_nt: TGTGCCAGCAGCCCCTGGACGGGCGCCTACGAGCAGCACTTC

v_call: TRBV4-3
j_call: TRBJ1-2
d_call: TRBD1
cdr3_length: 14
clone_size: few
cdr3_aa: CASSQDHRGTGYTF
cdr3_nt: TGCGCCAGCAGCCAAGACCACAGGGGAACGGGCTACACCTTC

v_call: TRBV20-1
j_call: TRBJ2-3
d_call: TRBD2
cdr3_length: 16
clone_size: few
cdr3_aa: CSASLLAGGRTDTQYF
cdr3_nt: TGCAGTGCTAGTCTCCTAGCGGGGGGACGCACAGATACGCAGTATTTT

v_call: TRBV12-3/TRBV12-4
j_call: TRBJ2-5
d_call: -
cdr3_length: 13
clone_size: -
cdr3_aa: CASSSRGHETQYF
cdr3_nt: TGTGCCAGCAGTTCGCGGGGTCACGAGACCCAGTACTTC

v_call: TRBV7-8
j_call: TRBJ2-1
d_call: -
cdr3_length: 16
clone_size: -
cdr3_aa: CASSLEGWGAYNEQFF
cdr3_nt: TGTGCCAGCAGCTTAGAAGGGTGGGGGGCCTACAATGAGCAGTTCTTC

v_call: TRBV12-3/TRBV12-4
j_call: TRBJ2-5
d_call: -
cdr3_length: 15
clone_size: many
cdr3_aa: CASSLFWGAGETQYF
cdr3_nt: TGTGCCAGCAGTTTATTTTGGGGGGCAGGGGAGACCCAGTACTTC

v_call: TRBV15
j_call: TRBJ2-5
d_call: TRBD2
cdr3_length: 14
clone_size: many
cdr3_aa: CATSRGRVRETQYF
cdr3_nt: TGTGCCACCAGCCGCGGGAGGGTTCGGGAGACCCAGTACTTC

v_call: TRBV10-3
j_call: TRBJ2-7
d_call: TRBD2
cdr3_length: 19
clone_size: many
cdr3_aa: CAISDLRLAGGLSSYEQYF
cdr3_nt: TGTGCCATCAGCGATTTGAGGCTAGCGGGGGGTCTAAGCTCCTACGAGCAGTACTTC

v_call: TRBV20-1
j_call: TRBJ2-1
d_call: TRBD2
cdr3_length: 15
clone_size: many
cdr3_aa: CSAKPGLSSYNEQFF
cdr3_nt: TGCAGTGCTAAACCGGGACTATCTTCCTACAATGAGCAGTTCTTC

v_call: TRBV5-1
j_call: TRBJ2-1
d_call: TRBD2
cdr3_length: 15
clone_size: many
cdr3_aa: CASSLGGLADNEQFF
cdr3_nt: TGCGCCAGCAGCTTGGGGGGACTAGCGGACAATGAGCAGTTCTTC

v_call: TRBV5-1
j_call: TRBJ2-7
d_call: -
cdr3_length: 14
clone_size: -
cdr3_aa: CASSLNRRTYEQYF
cdr3_nt: TGCGCCAGCAGCTTGAACAGGCGCACCTACGAGCAGTACTTC

v_call: TRBV3-1
j_call: TRBJ1-3
d_call: -
cdr3_length: 12
clone_size: -
cdr3_aa: CASSRLQSTIYF
cdr3_nt: TGTGCCAGCAGCCGGTTGCAGAGCACCATATATTTT

v_call: TRBV5-1
j_call: TRBJ2-2
d_call: -
cdr3_length: 14
clone_size: many
cdr3_aa: CASSLIDRTGELFF
cdr3_nt: TGCGCCAGCAGCTTGATCGACCGCACCGGGGAGCTGTTTTTT

v_call: TRBV5-6
j_call: TRBJ2-1
d_call: TRBD2
cdr3_length: 14
clone_size: few
cdr3_aa: CASSLAGTSSVQFF
cdr3_nt: TGTGCCAGCAGCTTGGCCGGGACTAGCAGTGTGCAGTTCTTC

v_call: TRBV5-1
j_call: TRBJ2-7
d_call: -
cdr3_length: 13
clone_size: few
cdr3_aa: CASSFGHLYEQYF
cdr3_nt: TGCGCCAGCAGCTTCGGACACCTCTACGAGCAGTACTTC

v_call: TRBV7-2
j_call: TRBJ2-7
d_call: -
cdr3_length: 14
clone_size: few
cdr3_aa: CASSALAVAGEQYF
cdr3_nt: TGTGCCAGCAGCGCCTTAGCGGTAGCAGGCGAGCAGTACTTC

v_call: TRBV6-1
j_call: TRBJ2-5
d_call: -
cdr3_length: 16
clone_size: few
cdr3_aa: CASNLRQFRPQETQYF
cdr3_nt: TGTGCCAGCAACCTTAGACAGTTTCGACCTCAAGAGACCCAGTACTTC

v_call: TRBV4-3
j_call: TRBJ2-3
d_call: -
cdr3_length: 15
clone_size: many
cdr3_aa: CASSQDHGGTDTQYF
cdr3_nt: TGCGCCAGCAGCCAAGATCACGGGGGCACAGATACGCAGTATTTT

v_call: TRBV12-3/TRBV12-4
j_call: TRBJ1-2
d_call: TRBD1
cdr3_length: 13
clone_size: -
cdr3_aa: CASSGDSSGGYTF
cdr3_nt: TGTGCCAGCAGTGGGGACAGTTCTGGGGGCTACACCTTC

v_call: TRBV5-1
j_call: TRBJ1-6
d_call: -
cdr3_length: 13
clone_size: few
cdr3_aa: CASRATINSPLHF
cdr3_nt: TGCGCCAGCAGGGCTACAATTAATTCACCCCTCCACTTT

v_call: TRBV4-3
j_call: TRBJ2-7
d_call: -
cdr3_length: 13
clone_size: many
cdr3_aa: CASSQETGYEQYF
cdr3_nt: TGCGCCAGCAGCCAAGAGACAGGCTACGAGCAGTACTTC

v_call: TRBV6-2/TRBV6-3
j_call: TRBJ2-7
d_call: -
cdr3_length: 15
clone_size: -
cdr3_aa: CASSLFGTEFYEQYF
cdr3_nt: TGTGCCAGCAGCCTCTTCGGGACGGAATTTTACGAGCAGTACTTC

v_call: TRBV27
j_call: TRBJ2-1
d_call: TRBD2
cdr3_length: 15
clone_size: -
cdr3_aa: CASSFKGLAFNEQFF
cdr3_nt: TGTGCCAGCAGTTTTAAAGGACTAGCGTTCAATGAGCAGTTCTTC

v_call: TRBV7-2
j_call: TRBJ2-3
d_call: -
cdr3_length: 14
clone_size: few
cdr3_aa: CASSPRLVANTQYF
cdr3_nt: TGTGCCAGCAGCCCCCGGTTGGTCGCGAATACGCAGTATTTT

v_call: TRBV20-1
j_call: TRBJ2-3
d_call: TRBD2
cdr3_length: 18
clone_size: many
cdr3_aa: CSADGLAGGPGGTDTQYF
cdr3_nt: TGCAGTGCGGACGGACTAGCGGGAGGGCCGGGGGGGACAGATACGCAGTATTTT

v_call: TRBV29-1
j_call: TRBJ2-3
d_call: TRBD1
cdr3_length: 14
clone_size: -
cdr3_aa: CSVTQGASTDTQYF
cdr3_nt: TGCAGCGTCACACAGGGGGCTAGCACAGATACGCAGTATTTT

v_call: TRBV24-1
j_call: TRBJ2-7
d_call: -
cdr3_length: 15
clone_size: many
cdr3_aa: CATSDLRDRAYEQYF
cdr3_nt: TGTGCCACCAGTGACCTTCGGGACCGGGCGTACGAGCAGTACTTC

v_call: TRBV20-1
j_call: TRBJ1-1
d_call: -
cdr3_length: 14
clone_size: few
cdr3_aa: CSARFTLRNTEAFF
cdr3_nt: TGCAGTGCTAGGTTCACACTCAGGAACACTGAAGCTTTCTTT

v_call: TRBV12-3/TRBV12-4
j_call: TRBJ1-2
d_call: -
cdr3_length: 14
clone_size: many
cdr3_aa: CASSYTGTNYGYTF
cdr3_nt: TGTGCCAGCAGTTACACCGGGACCAACTATGGCTACACCTTC

v_call: TRBV7-2
j_call: TRBJ1-4
d_call: TRBD1
cdr3_length: 15
clone_size: -
cdr3_aa: CASSPRRGLGRKLFF
cdr3_nt: TGTGCCAGCAGCCCCCGCAGGGGGCTTGGACGCAAACTGTTTTTT

v_call: TRBV20-1
j_call: TRBJ2-7
d_call: -
cdr3_length: 15
clone_size: few
cdr3_aa: CSAPSTRRDTLGQYF
cdr3_nt: TGCAGTGCTCCATCGACACGGCGGGACACCCTAGGGCAGTACTTC

v_call: TRBV5-5
j_call: TRBJ2-3
d_call: TRBD2
cdr3_length: 18
clone_size: few
cdr3_aa: CASHPTPGLDFPTDTQYF
cdr3_nt: TGTGCCAGCCACCCGACGCCGGGACTAGATTTTCCCACAGATACGCAGTATTTT

v_call: TRBV10-1
j_call: TRBJ2-1
d_call: TRBD2
cdr3_length: 17
clone_size: -
cdr3_aa: CASSESWTSGSYNEQFF
cdr3_nt: TGCGCCAGCAGTGAGTCCTGGACTAGCGGGTCCTACAATGAGCAGTTCTTC

v_call: TRBV25-1
j_call: TRBJ1-4
d_call: -
cdr3_length: 15
clone_size: -
cdr3_aa: CASSDGGQVNEKLFF
cdr3_nt: TGTGCCAGCAGTGATGGGGGTCAGGTTAATGAAAAACTGTTTTTT

v_call: TRBV29-1
j_call: TRBJ2-1
d_call: -
cdr3_length: 14
clone_size: -
cdr3_aa: CSGIKKGTYNEQFF
cdr3_nt: TGCAGCGGCATTAAAAAGGGCACCTACAATGAGCAGTTCTTC

v_call: TRBV20-1
j_call: TRBJ2-4
d_call: -
cdr3_length: 13
clone_size: -
cdr3_aa: CSARVGAKNIQYF
cdr3_nt: TGCAGTGCTAGGGTAGGAGCCAAAAACATTCAGTACTTC

v_call: TRBV14
j_call: TRBJ2-7
d_call: -
cdr3_length: 11
clone_size: many
cdr3_aa: CASSQSSEQYF
cdr3_nt: TGTGCCAGCAGCCAATCCTCCGAGCAGTACTTC

v_call: TRBV6-2/TRBV6-3
j_call: TRBJ2-1
d_call: -
cdr3_length: 13
clone_size: -
cdr3_aa: CASSDWPGNEQFF
cdr3_nt: TGTGCCAGCTCGGACTGGCCGGGTAATGAGCAGTTCTTC

v_call: TRBV7-8
j_call: TRBJ2-3
d_call: TRBD1
cdr3_length: 15
clone_size: -
cdr3_aa: CASSADRVRRGTQYF
cdr3_nt: TGTGCCAGCAGCGCGGACAGGGTCCGCCGGGGTACGCAGTATTTT

v_call: TRBV29-1
j_call: TRBJ2-1
d_call: TRBD2
cdr3_length: 15
clone_size: -
cdr3_aa: CSVDAGLAFYNEQFF
cdr3_nt: TGCAGCGTTGACGCCGGACTAGCTTTCTACAATGAGCAGTTCTTC

v_call: TRBV12-3/TRBV12-4
j_call: TRBJ1-2
d_call: TRBD1
cdr3_length: 17
clone_size: many
cdr3_aa: CASSRSETGGSRHGYTF
cdr3_nt: TGTGCCAGCAGCCGTAGCGAAACAGGGGGATCTCGCCATGGCTACACCTTC

v_call: TRBV3-1
j_call: TRBJ2-3
d_call: TRBD2
cdr3_length: 17
clone_size: -
cdr3_aa: CASSPKGLAASTDTQYF
cdr3_nt: TGTGCCAGCAGCCCTAAGGGACTAGCAGCTAGCACAGATACGCAGTATTTT